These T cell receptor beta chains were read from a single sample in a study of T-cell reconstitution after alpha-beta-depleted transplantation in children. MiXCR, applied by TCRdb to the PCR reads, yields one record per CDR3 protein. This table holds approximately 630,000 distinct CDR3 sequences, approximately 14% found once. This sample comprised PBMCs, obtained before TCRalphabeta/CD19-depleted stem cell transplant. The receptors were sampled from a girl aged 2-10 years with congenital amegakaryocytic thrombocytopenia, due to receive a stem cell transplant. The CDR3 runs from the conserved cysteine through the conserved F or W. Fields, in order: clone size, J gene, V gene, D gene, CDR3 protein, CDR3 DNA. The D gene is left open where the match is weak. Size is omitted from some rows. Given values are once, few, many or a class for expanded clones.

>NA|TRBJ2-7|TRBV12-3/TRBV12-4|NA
CASSLVAGDDLYEQYF
TGTGCCAGCAGTTTGGTGGCGGGTGATGATCTTTACGAGCAGTACTTC
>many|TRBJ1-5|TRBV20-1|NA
CSANRDPNQPQHF
TGCAGTGCTAACAGGGACCCTAATCAGCCCCAGCATTTT
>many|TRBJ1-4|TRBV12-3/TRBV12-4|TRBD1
CASSFRDSDNEKLFF
TGTGCCAGCAGTTTCCGGGACAGTGATAATGAAAAACTGTTTTTT
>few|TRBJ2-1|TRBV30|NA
CAWSMRYYNEQFF
TGTGCCTGGAGTATGAGGTACTACAATGAGCAGTTCTTC
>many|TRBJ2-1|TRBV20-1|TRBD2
CSAPLAGGAYNEQFF
TGCAGTGCCCCCTTAGCGGGAGGCGCCTACAATGAGCAGTTCTTC
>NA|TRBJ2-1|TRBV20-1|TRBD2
CSASMSSGLYNEQFF
TGCAGTGCTAGTATGTCTAGCGGACTATACAATGAGCAGTTCTTC
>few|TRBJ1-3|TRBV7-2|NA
CASSQGEGLNTIYF
TGTGCCAGCAGCCAGGGCGAGGGCCTAAACACCATATATTTT
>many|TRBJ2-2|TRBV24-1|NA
CATSDPRTNANTGELFF
TGTGCCACCAGTGATCCTCGGACAAACGCGAACACCGGGGAGCTGTTTTTT
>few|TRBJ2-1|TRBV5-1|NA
CASSLDGSIKQFF
TGCGCCAGCAGCTTGGATGGTAGCATTAAGCAGTTCTTC
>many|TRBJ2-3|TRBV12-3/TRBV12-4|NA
CASSRQWRGAEEDTQYF
TGTGCCAGCAGCCGCCAGTGGCGGGGAGCGGAGGAAGATACGCAGTATTTT
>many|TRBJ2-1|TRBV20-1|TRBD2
CSARPLGGRNNEQFF
TGCAGTGCTAGACCCCTAGGCGGGAGAAACAATGAGCAGTTCTTC
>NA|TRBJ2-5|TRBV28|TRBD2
CASAQIVLAGQETQYF
TGTGCCAGCGCCCAGATCGTGCTAGCGGGACAAGAGACCCAGTACTTC
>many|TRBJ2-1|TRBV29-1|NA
CSVEGRLRDLTYNEQFF
TGCAGCGTTGAAGGCCGGCTCCGGGACTTAACCTACAATGAGCAGTTCTTC
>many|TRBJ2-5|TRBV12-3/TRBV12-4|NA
CASSLLSSASRTQYF
TGTGCCAGCAGTTTGTTGTCTAGCGCCAGCCGGACCCAGTACTTC
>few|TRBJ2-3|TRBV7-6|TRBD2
CASSPYLVGGSSTDTQYF
TGTGCCAGCAGCCCCTATCTCGTCGGCGGGAGCAGCACAGATACGCAGTATTTT